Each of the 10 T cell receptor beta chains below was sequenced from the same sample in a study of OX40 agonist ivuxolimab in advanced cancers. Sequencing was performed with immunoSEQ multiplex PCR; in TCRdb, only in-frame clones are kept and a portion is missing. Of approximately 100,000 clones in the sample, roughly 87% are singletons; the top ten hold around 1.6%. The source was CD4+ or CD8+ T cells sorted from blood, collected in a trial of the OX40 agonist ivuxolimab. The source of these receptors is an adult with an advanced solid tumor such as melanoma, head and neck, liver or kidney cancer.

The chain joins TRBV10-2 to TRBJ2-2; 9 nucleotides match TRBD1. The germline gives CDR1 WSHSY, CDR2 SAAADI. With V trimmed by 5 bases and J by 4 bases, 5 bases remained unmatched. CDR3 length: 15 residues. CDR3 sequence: CASSPQGAGTGELFF. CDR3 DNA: TGCGCCAGCAGTCCACAGGGGGCTGGCACCGGGGAGCTGTTTTTT.

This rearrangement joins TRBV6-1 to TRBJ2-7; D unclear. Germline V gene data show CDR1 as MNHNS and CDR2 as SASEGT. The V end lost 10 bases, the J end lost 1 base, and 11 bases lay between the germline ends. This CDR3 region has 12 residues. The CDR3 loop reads CATRDGSYEQYF. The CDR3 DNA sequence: TGTGCCACCCGCGACGGTTCCTACGAGCAGTACTTC.

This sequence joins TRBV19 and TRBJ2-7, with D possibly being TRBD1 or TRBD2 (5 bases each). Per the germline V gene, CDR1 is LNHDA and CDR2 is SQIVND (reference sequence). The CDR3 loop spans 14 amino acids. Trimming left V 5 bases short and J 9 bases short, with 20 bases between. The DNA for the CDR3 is TGTGCCAGTAGTCCTCGGGACGGCCCGAGGGGGCAGTACTTC. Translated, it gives CASSPRDGPRGQYF.

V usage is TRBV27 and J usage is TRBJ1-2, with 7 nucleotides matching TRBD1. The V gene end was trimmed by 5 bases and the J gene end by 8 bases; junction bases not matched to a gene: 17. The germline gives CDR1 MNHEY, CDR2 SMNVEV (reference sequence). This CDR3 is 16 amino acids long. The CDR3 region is CASSPRQGQPLAGYTF. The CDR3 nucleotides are TGTGCCAGCAGTCCCCGACAGGGCCAACCTCTAGCGGGCTACACCTTC.

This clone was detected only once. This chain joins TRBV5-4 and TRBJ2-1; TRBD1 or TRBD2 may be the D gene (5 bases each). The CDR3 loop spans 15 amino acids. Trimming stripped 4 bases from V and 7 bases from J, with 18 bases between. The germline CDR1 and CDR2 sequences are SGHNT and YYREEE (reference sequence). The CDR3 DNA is TGTGCCAGCAGCCAAGTGAGGGGCAGGGCGAATGAGCAGTTCTTC. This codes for CASSQVRGRANEQFF.

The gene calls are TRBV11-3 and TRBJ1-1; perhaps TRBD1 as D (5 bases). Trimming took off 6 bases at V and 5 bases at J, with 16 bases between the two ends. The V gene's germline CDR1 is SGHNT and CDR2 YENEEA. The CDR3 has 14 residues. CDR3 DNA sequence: TGTGCCAGCAGAGAAGATGGGGGGTTTACTGAAGCTTTCTTT. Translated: CASREDGGFTEAFF. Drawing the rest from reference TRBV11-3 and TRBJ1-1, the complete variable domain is EAGVVQSPRYKIIEKKQPVAFWCNPISGHNTLYWYLQNLGQGPELLIRYENEEAVDDSQLPKDRFSAERLKGVDSTLKIQPAELGDSAVYLCASREDGGFTEAFFGQGTRLTVV.

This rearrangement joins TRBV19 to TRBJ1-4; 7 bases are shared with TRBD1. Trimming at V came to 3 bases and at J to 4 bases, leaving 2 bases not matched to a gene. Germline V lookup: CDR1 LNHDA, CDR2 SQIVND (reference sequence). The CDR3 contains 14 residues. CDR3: CASSIGTDNEKLFF. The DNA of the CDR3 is TGTGCCAGTAGTATCGGGACAGATAATGAAAAACTGTTTTTT.

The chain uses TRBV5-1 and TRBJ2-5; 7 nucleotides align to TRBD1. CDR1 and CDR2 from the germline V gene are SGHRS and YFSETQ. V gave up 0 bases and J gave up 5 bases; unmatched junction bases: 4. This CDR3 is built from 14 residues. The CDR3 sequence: CASSLDRGDETQYF. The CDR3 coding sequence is TGCGCCAGCAGCTTGGACAGGGGTGATGAGACCCAGTACTTC.

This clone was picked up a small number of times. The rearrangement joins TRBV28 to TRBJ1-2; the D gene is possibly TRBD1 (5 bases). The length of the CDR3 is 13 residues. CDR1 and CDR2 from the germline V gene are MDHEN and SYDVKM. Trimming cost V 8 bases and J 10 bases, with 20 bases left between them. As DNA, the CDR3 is TGTGCCAGCCAAACCACCGGGACCGCCTACTACACCTTC. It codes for CASQTTGTAYYTF.

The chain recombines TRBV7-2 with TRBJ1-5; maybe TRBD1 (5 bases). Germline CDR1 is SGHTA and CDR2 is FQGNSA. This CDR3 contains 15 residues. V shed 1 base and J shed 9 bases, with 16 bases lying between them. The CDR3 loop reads CASSLERGVLRPQHF. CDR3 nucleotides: TGTGCCAGCAGCTTAGAGAGGGGTGTTCTGAGGCCCCAGCATTTT.